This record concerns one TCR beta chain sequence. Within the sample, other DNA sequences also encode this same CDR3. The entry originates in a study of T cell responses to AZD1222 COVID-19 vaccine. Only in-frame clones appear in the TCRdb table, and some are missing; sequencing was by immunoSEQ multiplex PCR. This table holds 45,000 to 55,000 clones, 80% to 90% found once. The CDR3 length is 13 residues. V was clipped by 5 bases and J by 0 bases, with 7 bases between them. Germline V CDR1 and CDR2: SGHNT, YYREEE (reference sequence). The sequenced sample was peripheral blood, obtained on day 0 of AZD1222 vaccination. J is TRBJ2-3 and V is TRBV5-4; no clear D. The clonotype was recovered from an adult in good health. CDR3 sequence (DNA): TGTGCCAGCAGTCGGGCCAGCACAGATACGCAGTATTTT. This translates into CASSRASTDTQYF.